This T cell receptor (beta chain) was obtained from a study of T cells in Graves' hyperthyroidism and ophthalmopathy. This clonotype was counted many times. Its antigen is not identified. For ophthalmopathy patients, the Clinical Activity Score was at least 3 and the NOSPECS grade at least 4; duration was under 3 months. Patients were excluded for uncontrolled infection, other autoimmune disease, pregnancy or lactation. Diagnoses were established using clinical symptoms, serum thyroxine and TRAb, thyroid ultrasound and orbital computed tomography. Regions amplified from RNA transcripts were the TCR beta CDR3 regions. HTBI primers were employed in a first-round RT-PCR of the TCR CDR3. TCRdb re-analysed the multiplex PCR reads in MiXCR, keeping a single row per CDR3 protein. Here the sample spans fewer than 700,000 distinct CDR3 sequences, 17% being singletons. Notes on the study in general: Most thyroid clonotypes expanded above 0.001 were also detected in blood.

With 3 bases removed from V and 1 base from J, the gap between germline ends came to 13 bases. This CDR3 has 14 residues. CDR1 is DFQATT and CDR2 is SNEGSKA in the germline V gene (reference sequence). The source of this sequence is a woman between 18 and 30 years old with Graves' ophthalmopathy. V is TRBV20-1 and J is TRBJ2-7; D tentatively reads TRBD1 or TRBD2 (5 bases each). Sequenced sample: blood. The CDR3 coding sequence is TGCAGTGCTAGGGTATCGGGACGTTCCTACGAGCAGTACTTC. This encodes CSARVSGRSYEQYF.